This section outlines one T cell receptor beta chain sequence together with its context. As yet, its antigen is unknown. The study separated CD4+ cells into CD45RA+ naive and CD45RA-negative memory subsets. Generated by immunoSEQ multiplex PCR, the TCRdb table keeps only in-frame clones and is missing some. The sample shows some 350,000 clones, 74% of them seen only once. In germline, CDR1 is MDHEN, CDR2 SYDVKM. The J segment lost 2 bases and the V segment lost 4 bases, leaving 16 bases of the junction unmatched. The CDR3 covers 20 residues. This sample is drawn from a study of shared clonotypes between healthy human individuals. Study-level information: Three plates each covered CD4 naive and memory; CD8 naive two, CD8 memory one.

Whole-study results and caveats: Estimated clonotype richness was generally higher in naive than memory subsets.

The source material was memory CD4+ T cells sorted from blood. Specified subset: CD45RA-negative fraction. The sequence derives from a man aged 25 to 40 in good health. The chain employs TRBV28 and TRBJ1-4; 10 bases are a match to TRBD1. CDR3 amino acids: CASSSRTGQGPTGTNEKLFF. Here the CDR3 DNA reads TGTGCCAGCAGTTCCCGGACGGGACAGGGGCCGACGGGTACTAATGAAAAACTGTTTTTT. Using reference TRBV28 and TRBJ1-4 for the parts outside the CDR3, the full variable domain is DVKVTQSSRYLVKRTGEKVFLECVQDMDHENMFWYRQDPGLGLRLIYFSYDVKMKEKGDIPEGYSVSREKKERFSLILESASTNQTSMYLCASSSRTGQGPTGTNEKLFFGSGTQLSVL.